This T cell receptor beta chain is from a study of T-cell reconstitution after alpha-beta-depleted transplantation in children (dated by TCRdb to the mid-2010s). Notes on the research overall: The study quantitatively tracked T-cell immune reconstitution after TCRalphabeta/CD19-depleted allogeneic hematopoietic cell transplantation in children using TCR repertoire profiling.

The research as a whole found: Apparently early alphabetaT-cell count recovery about two months after transplant reportedly relied on only several hundred rapidly expanded clones derived from non-depleted graft cells. Hyperexpanded clone frequencies declined over subsequent months; after one year, T-cell counts and TCRbeta diversity were mostly attributed to newly produced T cells. In some patients, the high TCRbeta diversity seen at day 60 was put down to recipient T cells and intrathymic progenitors that had survived conditioning.

The sample's treatment or condition label is to be understood as: allogeneic hematopoietic cell transplantation with graft depleted of TCRalphabeta T cells and CD19 B cells. The children who served as transplant recipients had been given grafts of TCRalphabeta/CD19-depleted allogeneic hematopoietic cells. Comments on this clonotype: No antigen is known for it. Qualities for individual bases were not recorded, and no much larger clone is one base off.

Library creation used PCR. The instrument was an Illumina HiSeq 2500. TCR libraries were prepared with molecular barcoding, using unique molecular identifiers to normalize TCRbeta repertoire quantification. Using fastp trimming at Q25 and MiXCR clonotype assembly, TCRdb reanalyzed the public sequencing data and kept in-frame beta chains. Records with the same CDR3 protein are collapsed into one entry carrying the most frequent genes and DNA. Recorded for this sample are fewer than 500,000 distinct CDR3 sequences; about 40% of them occurred a single time. The ten largest clones take up under 35% of the sample. V ends up 6 bases short and J 1 base short, with an unmatched junction base count of 10. The CDR3 goes from the cysteine to the phenylalanine over 16 residues. Only the CDR3 region is kept as DNA, spanning 48 bases read in frame from base 1. CDR1 and CDR2 were assigned from the germline V gene as KGHSH and LQKENI.

The rearrangement joined TRBV18 to TRBJ2-5; 8 central bases correspond to TRBD2. The receptor was isolated from a girl aged 2 to 9 with aplastic anemia, due to receive a stem cell transplant. The specimen was PBMCs, collected before TCRalphabeta/CD19-depleted stem cell transplant. The CDR3 reads CASSSGSGTPQETQYF. Read as DNA, the sequence is TGTGCCAGCTCCTCGGGTAGCGGGACACCCCAAGAGACCCAGTACTTC.